The clone carrying this T cell receptor beta chain has a handful of counts. Its antigen is unidentified. The data stem from a study of CD8+ T cells in alopecia areata. Study at large: Patients received oral tofacitinib, 5 to 10 mg twice daily, for moderate-to-severe alopecia areata. Findings of the study overall: Scalp lesions, especially in alopecia totalis/universalis, had higher clonality than normal scalp. Normal skin's resident alphabeta T cells are also sequenced in scalp samples. Mouse data revealed clearer TCR sharing than patient data did, a gap possibly tied to HLA.

CDR1 and CDR2 from the germline V gene are GTSNPN and SVGIG (reference sequence). This CDR3 region has 13 residues. The V end was cut by 0 bases, the J end by 1 base, with 6 bases between. Following RNA extraction, reverse transcription yielded cDNA that acted as the sequencing template. The protocol was immunoSEQ multiplex PCR, while the TCRdb copy is restricted to in-frame clones and leaves out a portion. The sample records about 140,000 clones, 40% to 65% being singletons. The receptor was derived from a human donor with alopecia areata. J is TRBJ1-1 and V is TRBV30, with D perhaps matching TRBD1 (5 bases). The sequences come from CD4+ T cells sorted from blood, collected at week 0. CDR3 DNA: TGTGCCTGGAGTGTAGACAGGAACACTGAAGCTTTCTTT. Residues: CAWSVDRNTEAFF.